This T cell receptor beta chain comes out of a study of T cell responses to AZD1222 COVID-19 vaccine. CDR1 is SGHNT and CDR2 is YENEEA in the germline V gene. Trimming cost V 5 bases and J 2 bases, with 10 bases left between them. The CDR3 length is 13 residues. This clone was seen only a few times. In the same sample, other DNA sequences code for this CDR3. Clones were sequenced by immunoSEQ multiplex PCR, and TCRdb holds only the in-frame ones, with some missing. This table has some 100,000 clones, 85% to 90% appearing once. This TCR was recovered from an adult in good health. The sequences come from peripheral blood, collected on day 0 of AZD1222 vaccination. J is TRBJ2-7 and V is TRBV11-3, with D hard to call. The CDR3 here is CASSPRTPYEQYF. CDR3 nucleotide sequence: TGTGCCAGCAGCCCCCGGACCCCCTACGAGCAGTACTTC.